The T cell receptor (beta chain) under discussion was sequenced for a study of control samples from healthy donors and cancer patients. Profiling relied on immunoSEQ multiplex PCR, and the TCRdb table lists in-frame clones only, not all of them. The sample contains 150,000 or so clones, approximately 94% of which appear only once. This CDR3 has 15 residues. CDR1 is SGHVS, CDR2 FNYEAQ, per germline. With 5 bases clipped from V and 3 bases from J, the junction kept 6 bases outside the gene matches. The chain couples TRBV7-6 to TRBJ1-5; 8 bases line up with TRBD1. This clonotype originated in a man aged 35 to 55 in good health. Source material: blood. CDR3 region: CASSLRTGPNQPQHF. The DNA of the CDR3 is TGTGCCAGCAGCCTACGGACAGGGCCCAATCAGCCCCAGCATTTT.